Below are 10 T cell receptor beta chains sequenced from a single sample in a study of blood T cell repertoires in COVID-19. TCRdb's table, derived via immunoSEQ multiplex PCR, lists solely in-frame clones and lacks some. The sample carries about 210,000 clones, roughly four fifths recorded once. Sequencing used peripheral blood. The receptors stem from a woman between 45 and 65 years old with active or convalescent COVID-19.

This clone was observed a few times. The J gene is TRBJ1-5, the V gene TRBV28, with D possibly TRBD1 on 6 matching bases. V lost 1 base, J lost 7 bases, and 20 bases lay in between. The length of the CDR3 is 17 residues. The germline gives CDR1 MDHEN, CDR2 SYDVKM. The CDR3 spells CASSLSGYTTGYQPQHF. CDR3 in DNA: TGTGCCAGCAGTTTATCGGGGTATACTACAGGGTACCAGCCCCAGCATTTT.

The V gene is TRBV5-4, the J gene TRBJ1-4, with D perhaps matching TRBD1 (6 bases). The CDR3 runs to 15 residues. V was pared by 5 bases and J by 8 bases, with 19 bases between. CDR1 and CDR2 from the germline V gene are SGHNT and YYREEE (reference sequence). CDR3 residues: CASSLRAGAEEKLFF. The CDR3 coding sequence is TGTGCCAGCAGTCTGAGGGCGGGGGCGGAGGAAAAACTGTTTTTT.

This sequence joins TRBV14 and TRBJ2-1; 8 bases fit TRBD2. V lost 5 bases, J lost 7 bases, and 4 bases stayed unmatched. CDR1 and CDR2 (germline): SGHDN, FVKESK. CDR3 size: 13 residues. The CDR3 here is CASSMGLGNEQFF. CDR3 sequence (DNA): TGTGCCAGCAGCATGGGACTAGGGAATGAGCAGTTCTTC. The variable domain in full, with the rest retrieved from reference TRBV14 and TRBJ2-1, is EAGVTQFPSHSVIEKGQTVTLRCDPISGHDNLYWYRRVMGKEIKFLLHFVKESKQDESGMPNNRFLAERTGGTYSTLKVQPAELEDSGVYFCASSMGLGNEQFFGPGTRLTVL.

V gene TRBV7-3 combines with J gene TRBJ2-7; 7 positions match TRBD1. V lost 5 bases to trimming and J lost 6 bases; unmatched junction nucleotides: 10. Germline CDR1 SGHTA, CDR2 FQGTGA. The CDR3 spans 14 residues. In DNA, the CDR3 is TGTGCCAGCAGCGTACAGGGGACGGTGGGCGAGCAGTACTTC. Its protein product is CASSVQGTVGEQYF. The full variable domain, completed using reference TRBV7-3 and TRBJ2-7, is GAGVSQTPSNKVTEKGKYVELRCDPISGHTALYWYRQSLGQGPEFLIYFQGTGAADDSGLPNDRFFAVRPEGSVSTLKIQRTERGDSAVYLCASSVQGTVGEQYFGPGTRLTVT.

The chain recombines TRBV19 with TRBJ2-5; 15 bases map to TRBD2. Looked up from germline, CDR1 is LNHDA and CDR2 is SQIVND (reference sequence). This CDR3 contains 18 residues. V dropped 6 bases and J dropped 5; count of bases not matched to a gene: 13. The CDR3 spells CASRKSGLAGGGGETQYF. Here the CDR3 DNA reads TGTGCCAGTAGGAAATCGGGACTAGCGGGAGGAGGAGGGGAGACCCAGTACTTC.

The CDR3 DNA reads as TGTGCCAGCAGACCACAACCGGGGACCCAGTACTTC. Protein product: CASRPQPGTQYF. The chain combines TRBV12-3 or TRBV12-4 with TRBJ2-5; D remains unclear. The CDR3 runs to 12 residues. V shed 6 bases and J shed 7 bases, with 12 bases lying between them.

This clone was seen once. V and J are TRBV7-9 and TRBJ1-4; D unclear. V was cut by 1 base and J by 10 bases, with 7 bases left in between. CDR1 is SEHNR and CDR2 is FQNEAQ in the germline V gene (reference sequence). CDR3 length equals 12 residues. The CDR3 nucleotides read TGTGCCAGCAGCTTAGGTACTGGAAAACTGTTTTTT. Translated: CASSLGTGKLFF. Combining the CDR3 with reference TRBV7-9 and TRBJ1-4 gives the whole variable domain DTGVSQNPRHKITKRGQNVTFRCDPISEHNRLYWYRQTLGQGPEFLTYFQNEAQLEKSRLLSDRFSAERPKGSFSTLEIQRTEQGDSAMYLCASSLGTGKLFFGSGTQLSVL.

The gene calls are TRBV28 and TRBJ1-2; perhaps TRBD1 as D (6 bases). The germline V gene has CDR1 MDHEN and CDR2 SYDVKM. The V and J ends lost 6 bases and 4 bases respectively, with 12 bases between them. The CDR3 loop spans 13 amino acids. CDR3 region: CASRAGALYGYTF. In DNA form, the CDR3 reads TGTGCCAGCAGGGCAGGGGCCCTCTATGGCTACACCTTC.

The rearrangement links TRBV28 to TRBJ1-2; no clear D. Trimming shortened V by 5 bases and J by 2 bases, and 12 bases separated the two germline ends. The CDR3 contains 14 residues. Germline V gene data show CDR1 as MDHEN and CDR2 as SYDVKM. The CDR3 DNA is TGTGCCAGCAGTGCTGTGGGCATAAACTATGGCTACACCTTC. This codes for CASSAVGINYGYTF.

This clone has just one count. The chain recombines TRBV28 with TRBJ1-1, with 8 bases identical to TRBD1. The CDR3 runs 14 residues. Germline CDR1 MDHEN, CDR2 SYDVKM. Trimming at V came to 8 bases and at J to 10 bases, leaving 15 bases not matched to a gene. The CDR3 protein is CASVLSGGAGRAFF. The CDR3 bases are TGTGCCAGCGTCTTATCAGGGGGCGCGGGGCGAGCTTTCTTT.